This entry concerns a single T cell receptor (beta chain). This sample was included in a study of blood T cell repertoires in COVID-19. Looking at the study overall: The cDNA or gDNA used as material had been derived from T cells, B-cell-depleted T cells, or PBMCs.

This CDR3 is built from 17 residues. The trim removed 4 bases at V and 0 bases at J, leaving 7 bases unmatched. The V gene's germline CDR1 is SGDLS and CDR2 YYNGEE. Generated by immunoSEQ multiplex PCR, the TCRdb table keeps only in-frame clones and is missing some. Here the sample spans some 70,000 clones, approximately 86% being singletons. The sequenced sample consisted of peripheral blood. This receptor was taken from a man aged 60-69 years with acute or convalescent COVID-19. This sequence joins TRBV9 and TRBJ2-3; 11 nucleotides match TRBD2. The CDR3 nucleotides read TGTGCCAGCAGCTACTACTCTAGCGGGGGGAGCACAGATACGCAGTATTTT. This codes for CASSYYSSGGSTDTQYF.